This T cell receptor (beta chain) was sequenced during a study of blood T cell repertoires in COVID-19. TCRdb's copy holds only in-frame clones and misses some; the assay was immunoSEQ multiplex PCR. The sample contains roughly 210,000 clones, about 87% of which appear only once. CDR1 is LNHDA and CDR2 is SQIVND in the germline V gene (reference sequence). The CDR3 length is 15 residues. Trimming at V came to 7 bases and at J to 3 bases, leaving 12 bases not matched to a gene. The receptor's source is a man in his sixties or seventies with acute or convalescent COVID-19. V gene TRBV19 combines with J gene TRBJ2-7; TRBD2 aligns across 7 bases. Sequenced: peripheral blood. CDR3 residues: CASTAAGDYLYEQYF. DNA for the CDR3: TGTGCCAGTACCGCCGCTGGGGACTACCTCTACGAGCAGTACTTC. Using reference TRBV19 and TRBJ2-7 for the parts outside the CDR3, the full variable domain is DGGITQSPKYLFRKEGQNVTLSCEQNLNHDAMYWYRQDPGQGLRLIYYSQIVNDFQKGDIAEGYSVSREKKESFPLTVTSAQKNPTAFYLCASTAAGDYLYEQYFGPGTRLTVT.